These 10 T cell receptor beta chains were sequenced from one sample in a study of T cell repertoires in cytomegalovirus infection. Their recognized antigens are unknown. TCRdb independently ran MiXCR on the reads; one entry per CDR3 protein. This table has around 900,000 distinct CDR3 sequences, roughly 30% appearing once. The specimen was cultured CD8+ T cells from PBMCs, collected from culture after CMV antigen stimulation. The receptors were sampled from a human donor in good health (CMV status not recorded). Some clones in this sample may be carry-over from other donors' samples.

Regarding this clonotype: At one boundary the junction diverges from the germline segment, which might be a read error. The gene calls are TRBV7-4 and TRBJ1-5; tentative D call: TRBD1 (6 bases). Germline CDR1 is SGHVT and CDR2 is SQSDAQ. The CDR3 length is 15 residues. The CDR3 sequence: CASSQGSWENRPQHF. CDR3 sequence (DNA): TGTGCCAGCAGCCAGGGGAGCTGGGAAAATCGGCCCCAGCATTTT.

This clonotype was detected a few times. The V call is TRBV28, the J call TRBJ1-5, with D maybe TRBD1 (5 bases). Germline V lookup: CDR1 MDHEN, CDR2 SYDVKM. Trimming removed 5 bases at V and 4 bases at J, with 9 bases between. This CDR3 is built from 13 residues. CDR3 protein: CASSHEGNQPQHF. DNA for the CDR3: TGTGCCAGCAGTCACGAGGGGAATCAGCCCCAGCATTTT.

This sequence joins TRBV4-3 and TRBJ2-1; D gene uncertain. This CDR3 is built from 14 residues. Germline CDR1 and CDR2: LGHNA and YSLEER. The V gene lost 1 base and the J gene lost 0 bases, with 4 bases spanning the gap. CDR3 in amino acids: CASSQGTSYNEQFF. The CDR3 DNA reads TGCGCCAGCAGCCAAGGAACCTCCTACAATGAGCAGTTCTTC.

The table lists this clonotype with many counts. The rearrangement uses TRBV7-9 and TRBJ2-3; possibly TRBD1 for D (6 bases). The CDR3 runs to 15 residues. V dropped 1 base and J dropped 0 bases, with 8 bases sitting between them. Germline V gives CDR1 SEHNR, CDR2 FQNEAQ (reference sequence). The CDR3 reads CASSLGQASTDTQYF. The CDR3 bases are TGTGCCAGCAGCTTAGGACAGGCTAGCACAGATACGCAGTATTTT.

As to this clonotype: A much larger clone differs by one base, so this may be a read error. CDR3 region: CVSSSDGEDEQFF. The CDR3, as DNA: TGTGTCAGCAGCTCAGATGGGGAGGATGAGCAGTTCTTC. The rearrangement links TRBV7-8 to TRBJ2-1; D may be TRBD2 (6 bases). Germline V CDR1 and CDR2: SGHVS, FQNEAQ. This CDR3 comprises 13 residues.

This clonotype was recorded a few times. The rearrangement joins TRBV15 to TRBJ2-3; no firm D call. The CDR3 is 16 amino acids. V was shortened by 0 bases and J by 0 bases, with 10 bases between the two germline ends. CDR1 and CDR2 from the germline V gene are LNHNV and YYDKDF (reference sequence). CDR3 sequence reads: CATSRDLAVSTDTQYF. CDR3 in DNA: TGTGCCACCAGCAGAGATCTGGCGGTGAGCACAGATACGCAGTATTTT.

This clonotype was picked up a small number of times. The chain couples TRBV27 to TRBJ1-4, with a possible D match to TRBD1 (6 bases). CDR3 size: 14 residues. V was cut by 2 bases and J by 4 bases, with 8 bases left in between. Germline CDR1 reads MNHEY; CDR2 reads SMNVEV (reference sequence). CDR3 sequence reads: CASSLIGGNEKLFF. Here the CDR3 DNA reads TGTGCCAGCAGTTTAATAGGGGGTAATGAAAAACTGTTTTTT.

This clonotype was observed a handful of times. The J gene is TRBJ2-5, the V gene TRBV27, with D unresolved. Germline V gene sequence: CDR1 MNHEY, CDR2 SMNVEV (reference sequence). Trimming left V 1 base short and J 1 base short, with 13 bases between. This CDR3 contains 16 residues. CDR3 residues: CASSLLNVGLQETQYF. The CDR3 nucleotides read TGTGCCAGCAGTTTATTGAACGTAGGGCTCCAAGAGACCCAGTACTTC.

The chain recombines TRBV12-3 or TRBV12-4 with TRBJ2-1; weak D call: TRBD1 (6 bases). Deletions cut 6 bases from V and 4 bases from J, with 16 bases between. This CDR3 has 15 residues. CDR3 bases: TGTGCCAGCAGAGCACCGGGACACACATACAATGAGCAGTTCTTC. This encodes CASRAPGHTYNEQFF.

The chain joins TRBV7-6 to TRBJ2-3; 8 bases align to TRBD1. V dropped 6 bases and J dropped 2; count of bases not matched to a gene: 25. CDR1 and CDR2 from the germline V gene are SGHVS and FNYEAQ. The CDR3 is 21 amino acids. The CDR3 here is CASRAAADRARTRHYTDTQYF. The DNA of the CDR3 is TGTGCCAGCAGAGCAGCAGCGGACAGGGCCCGAACTCGACACTACACAGATACGCAGTATTTT.